This TCR beta chain came from a study of T cells in Graves' hyperthyroidism and ophthalmopathy. Study details: Pretreatment peripheral blood was obtained at initial diagnosis.

The length of the CDR3 is 17 residues. Trimming stripped 1 base from V and 2 bases from J, with 17 bases between. Germline assignment: CDR1 SGHAT and CDR2 FQNNGV. At least ten counts were recorded for this clonotype. There were TCR beta CDR3 regions amplified from RNA transcripts. Carried out on the TCR CDR3, a first-round RT-PCR used the HTBI primer set. TCRdb re-derived calls from the multiplex PCR reads in MiXCR, one entry per CDR3 protein. The profile shows over 350,000 distinct CDR3 sequences, over 13% of them singletons. The TCR was taken from a man between 50 and 59 years old with Graves' ophthalmopathy. The sequencing sample was made of blood. V gene TRBV11-2 combines with J gene TRBJ1-1, with unresolved D. The CDR3 here is CASSLVSGVSGNTEAFF. The CDR3 DNA reads as TGTGCCAGCAGCTTAGTTTCGGGTGTATCAGGAAACACTGAAGCTTTCTTT.